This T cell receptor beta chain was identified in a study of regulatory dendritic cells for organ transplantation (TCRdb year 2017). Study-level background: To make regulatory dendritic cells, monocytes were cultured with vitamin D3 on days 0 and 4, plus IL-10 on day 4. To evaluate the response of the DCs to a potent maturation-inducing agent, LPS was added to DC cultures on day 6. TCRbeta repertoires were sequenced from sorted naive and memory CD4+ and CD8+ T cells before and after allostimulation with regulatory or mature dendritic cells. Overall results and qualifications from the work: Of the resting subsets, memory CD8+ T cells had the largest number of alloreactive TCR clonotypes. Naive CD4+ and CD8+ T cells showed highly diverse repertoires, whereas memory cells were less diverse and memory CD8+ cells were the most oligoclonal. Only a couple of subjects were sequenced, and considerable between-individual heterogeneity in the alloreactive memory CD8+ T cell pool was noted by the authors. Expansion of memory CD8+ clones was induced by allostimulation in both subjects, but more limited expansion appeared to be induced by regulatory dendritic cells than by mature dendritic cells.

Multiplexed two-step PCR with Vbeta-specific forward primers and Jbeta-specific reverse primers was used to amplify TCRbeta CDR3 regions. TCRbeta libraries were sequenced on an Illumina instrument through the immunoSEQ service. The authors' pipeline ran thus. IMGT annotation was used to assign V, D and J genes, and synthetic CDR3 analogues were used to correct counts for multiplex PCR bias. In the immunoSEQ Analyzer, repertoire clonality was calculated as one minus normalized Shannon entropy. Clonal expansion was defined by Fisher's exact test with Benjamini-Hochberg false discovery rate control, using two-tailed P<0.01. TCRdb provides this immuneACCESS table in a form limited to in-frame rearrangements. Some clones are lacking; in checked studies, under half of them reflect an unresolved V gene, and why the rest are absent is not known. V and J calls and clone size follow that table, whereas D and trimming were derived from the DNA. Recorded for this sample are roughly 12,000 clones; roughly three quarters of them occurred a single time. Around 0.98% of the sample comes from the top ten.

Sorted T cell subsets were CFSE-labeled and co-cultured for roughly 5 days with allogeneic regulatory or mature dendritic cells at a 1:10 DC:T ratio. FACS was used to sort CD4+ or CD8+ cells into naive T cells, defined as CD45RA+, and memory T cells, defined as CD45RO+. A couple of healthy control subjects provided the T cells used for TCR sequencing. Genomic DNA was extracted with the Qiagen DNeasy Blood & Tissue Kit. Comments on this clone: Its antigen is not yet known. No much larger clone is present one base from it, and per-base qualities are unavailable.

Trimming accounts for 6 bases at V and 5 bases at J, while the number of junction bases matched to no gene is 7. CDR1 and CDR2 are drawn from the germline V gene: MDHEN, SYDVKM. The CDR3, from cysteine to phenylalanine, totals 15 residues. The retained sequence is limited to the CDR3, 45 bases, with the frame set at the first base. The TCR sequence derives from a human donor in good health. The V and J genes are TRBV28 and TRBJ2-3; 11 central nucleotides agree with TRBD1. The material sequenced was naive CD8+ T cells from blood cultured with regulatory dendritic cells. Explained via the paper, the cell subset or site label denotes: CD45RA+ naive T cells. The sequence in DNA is TGTGCCAGCAGAGGGGGACAGGGGGTGGGAGATACGCAGTATTTT. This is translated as CASRGGQGVGDTQYF.